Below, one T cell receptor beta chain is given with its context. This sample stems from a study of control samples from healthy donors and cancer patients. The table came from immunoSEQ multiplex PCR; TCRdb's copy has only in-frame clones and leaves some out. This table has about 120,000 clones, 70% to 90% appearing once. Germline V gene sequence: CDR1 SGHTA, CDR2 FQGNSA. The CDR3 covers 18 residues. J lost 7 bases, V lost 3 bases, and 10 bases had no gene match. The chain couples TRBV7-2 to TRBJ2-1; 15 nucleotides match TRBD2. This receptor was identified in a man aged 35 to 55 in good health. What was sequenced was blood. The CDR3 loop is CASSFGLAGGPFRNEQFF. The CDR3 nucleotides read TGTGCCAGCAGCTTCGGACTAGCGGGGGGGCCATTCAGAAATGAGCAGTTCTTC. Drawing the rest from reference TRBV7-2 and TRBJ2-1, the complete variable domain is GAGVSQSPSNKVTEKGKDVELRCDPISGHTALYWYRQSLGQGLEFLIYFQGNSAPDKSGLPSDRFSAERTGGSVSTLTIQRTQQEDSAVYLCASSFGLAGGPFRNEQFFGPGTRLTVL.